One and the same sample provided the 23 T cell receptor beta chains below, sequenced in a study of T-cell reconstitution after alpha-beta-depleted transplantation in children. TCRbeta library preparation incorporated unique molecular identifiers. TCRdb itself ran the PCR reads through MiXCR, one entry per CDR3 protein. The repertoire holds some 200,000 distinct CDR3 sequences, with about 8.2% as singletons. Sequencing was performed on PBMCs, mostly from graft donor cells, taken 360 days after TCRalphabeta/CD19-depleted stem cell transplant. Every receptor here comes from a male patient between 2 and 15 years old who had a stem cell transplant for acute myeloid leukemia, so the T cells may come from the graft donor.

The genes are TRBV7-2 and TRBJ1-6; D remains ambiguous. Germline V CDR1 and CDR2: SGHTA, FQGNSA. There are 11 residues in the CDR3. The V end was cut by 2 bases, the J end by 14 bases, with 7 bases between. The CDR3 spells CASSLYGALHF. The CDR3 DNA is TGTGCCAGCAGCTTATACGGTGCCCTCCACTTT.

The table lists this clonotype with a few counts. The rearrangement links TRBV12-3 or TRBV12-4 to TRBJ1-2; 9 bases align to TRBD1. Trimming cost V 6 bases and J 1 base; bases outside gene matches: 3. This CDR3 contains 14 residues. The CDR3 spells CASSETGGNYGYTF. CDR3 nucleotide sequence: TGTGCCAGCAGCGAGACAGGGGGTAACTATGGCTACACCTTC.

In its sample, this clonotype was seen many times. The chain combines TRBV10-3 with TRBJ2-3; D may be TRBD1 (6 bases). V shed 4 bases and J shed 1 base, with 12 bases lying between them. This CDR3 contains 15 residues. Germline V CDR1 and CDR2: ENHRY, SYGVKD. The CDR3 coding sequence is TGTGCCATCAGTGTTCAGGGGTTAGGCACAGATACGCAGTATTTT. Translating it yields CAISVQGLGTDTQYF.

V gene TRBV20-1 combines with J gene TRBJ2-7, with a tentative D call TRBD2 (6 bases). CDR1 is DFQATT, CDR2 SNEGSKA, per germline (reference sequence). Trimming removed 0 bases at V and 0 bases at J, with 21 bases between. The CDR3 spans 18 residues. The CDR3 here is CSARDLGGERRLSYEQYF. In nucleotides, the CDR3 is TGCAGTGCTAGAGATCTCGGGGGAGAGCGGAGGCTCTCCTACGAGCAGTACTTC.

This clonotype has at least ten counts. The CDR3 DNA reads as TGCAGCGTTGAGGGACAGCAAGAGACCCAGTACTTC. This sequence encodes CSVEGQQETQYF. The chain links TRBV29-1 to TRBJ2-5; 7 bases map to TRBD1. V lost 3 bases, J lost 2 bases, and 0 bases stayed unmatched. The length of the CDR3 is 12 residues. Looked up from germline, CDR1 is SQVTM and CDR2 is ANQGSEA. Filled out from reference TRBV29-1 and TRBJ2-5, the complete variable domain reads SAVISQKPSRDICQRGTSLTIQCQVDSQVTMMFWYRQQPGQSLTLIATANQGSEATYESGFVIDKFPISRPNLTFSTLTVSNMSPEDSSIYLCSVEGQQETQYFGPGTRLLVL.

The rearrangement links TRBV4-2 to TRBJ2-2, with D possibly being TRBD1 (5 bases). Germline-derived CDR1 and CDR2 are LGHNA and YNFKEQ. V lost 1 base, J lost 5 bases, and 8 bases lay in between. The CDR3 runs 14 residues. CDR3 region: CASSQAQGTGELFF. DNA for the CDR3: TGTGCCAGCAGCCAAGCGCAGGGTACCGGGGAGCTGTTTTTT.

In this sample, this clonotype turned up a few times. The V gene is TRBV20-1, the J gene TRBJ2-3, with 11 bases fitting TRBD2. The germline V gene encodes CDR1 DFQATT and CDR2 SNEGSKA (reference sequence). The CDR3 contains 12 residues. The ends lost 5 bases at V and 8 bases at J; junction bases unmatched: 3. CDR3 bases: TGCAGTGCTCCTACTAGCGGGGGTACGCAGTATTTT. Amino acids: CSAPTSGGTQYF.

This clonotype occurred a few times. This rearrangement joins TRBV5-1 to TRBJ2-3; TRBD1 might be the D (6 bases). Germline assignment: CDR1 SGHRS and CDR2 YFSETQ. V was cut by 3 bases and J by 4 bases, with 15 bases left in between. The CDR3 is 15 amino acids. CDR3 residues: CASSYRDTLADTQYF. In DNA, the CDR3 is TGCGCCAGCAGCTACCGGGACACTCTGGCAGATACGCAGTATTTT.

This clonotype was observed a handful of times. This chain uses TRBV4-1 with TRBJ2-7, with TRBD1 matching over 8 bases. Germline CDR1 MGHRA, CDR2 YSYEKL. The CDR3 is made up of 17 amino acids. Losses at the gene ends were 3 bases for V and 3 bases for J; bases not matched to a gene: 13. The CDR3 nucleotides read TGCGCCAGCAGCCACTTCACGGGGACAGGCCGAAGCTACGAGCAGTACTTC. It codes for CASSHFTGTGRSYEQYF.

This clonotype was recorded at least ten times. V and J are TRBV5-1 and TRBJ2-3; D gene uncertain. Trimming removed 4 bases at V and 3 bases at J, with 12 bases between. Looked up from germline, CDR1 is SGHRS and CDR2 is YFSETQ. The CDR3 contains 14 residues. CDR3 in DNA: TGCGCCAGCAGCCCCTGGACCGAGACAGATACGCAGTATTTT. Amino acid sequence: CASSPWTETDTQYF.

This clonotype was observed at least ten times. V usage is TRBV5-1 and J usage is TRBJ2-1; TRBD2 matches at 15 bases. V dropped 4 bases and J dropped 2; count of bases not matched to a gene: 10. CDR1 and CDR2 from the germline V gene are SGHRS and YFSETQ. The CDR3 runs 19 residues. The CDR3 DNA sequence: TGCGCCAGCAGCCTGGGACTAGCGGGAGGCCCCCGTGCCTACAATGAGCAGTTCTTC. This codes for CASSLGLAGGPRAYNEQFF.

This chain connects TRBV20-1 to TRBJ2-5, with 8 bases fitting TRBD1. V shed 5 bases and J 2 bases; nucleotides not matched to a gene: 4. Per the germline V gene, CDR1 is DFQATT and CDR2 is SNEGSKA (reference sequence). The CDR3 contains 13 residues. The CDR3 region has the DNA TGCAGTGCTGACGGACAGGGTCAAGAGACCCAGTACTTC. Translated: CSADGQGQETQYF.

The rearrangement links TRBV10-3 to TRBJ2-5; 7 bases align to TRBD1. The V and J ends lost 6 bases and 4 bases, in that order; junction bases with no gene match: 11. The germline V gene encodes CDR1 ENHRY and CDR2 SYGVKD. The CDR3 is 15 residues long. Written as DNA, the CDR3 is TGTGCCATCAGCGCCGGACAGGCGCGGAGAGAGACCCAGTACTTC. Its protein product is CAISAGQARRETQYF.

The chain joins TRBV18 to TRBJ2-7; TRBD1 is a possible D gene (6 bases). The V gene lost 3 bases and the J gene lost 3 bases, with 21 bases spanning the gap. Germline V gene lookup returns CDR1 KGHSH and CDR2 LQKENI. The CDR3 is 17 amino acids. CDR3 coding DNA: TGTGCCAGCTCACCTACCGCGAGACAGGCGTGGGACTACGAGCAGTACTTC. Amino acid sequence: CASSPTARQAWDYEQYF.

This clonotype showed up many times. V and J are TRBV7-8 and TRBJ2-7; 7 bases align to TRBD2. This CDR3 comprises 16 residues. Germline-derived CDR1 and CDR2 are SGHVS and FQNEAQ. Trimming took 5 bases from V and 4 from J; bases not matched to a gene: 14. CDR3 residues: CASSTRLAGTFYEQYF. The CDR3 nucleotides read TGTGCCAGCAGCACCAGATTAGCGGGTACCTTTTACGAGCAGTACTTC.

V gene TRBV20-1 combines with J gene TRBJ2-7; D is ambiguous. Trimming shortened V by 7 bases and J by 7 bases, and 20 bases separated the two germline ends. Germline values: CDR1 DFQATT, CDR2 SNEGSKA (reference sequence). The CDR3 has 13 amino acids. The CDR3 loop is CSVPTPHRLEQYF. The CDR3 nucleotides read TGCAGTGTTCCAACCCCACACCGTCTGGAGCAGTACTTC.

This clonotype appeared many times. Written as DNA, the CDR3 is TGTGCCAGCAGGGACCGCGGGATCGAGACCCAGTACTTC. Translating it yields CASRDRGIETQYF. The chain has TRBV12-3 or TRBV12-4 and TRBJ2-5; D possibly corresponds to TRBD2 (6 bases). The CDR3 has 13 amino acids. V was cut by 6 bases and J by 5 bases, with 13 bases left in between.

In its sample, this clonotype was seen a few times. J is TRBJ2-2 and V is TRBV7-2; D is perhaps TRBD2 (6 bases). The CDR3 spans 16 residues. Germline lookup yields CDR1 SGHTA and CDR2 FQGNSA. V gave up 2 bases and J gave up 1 base, with 11 bases separating them. In DNA form, the CDR3 reads TGTGCCAGCAGCTTATTTCTAGCGAGGAACACCGGGGAGCTGTTTTTT. It specifies CASSLFLARNTGELFF.

The chain combines TRBV5-1 with TRBJ2-1; D unclear. Germline CDR1 reads SGHRS; CDR2 reads YFSETQ. CDR3 length: 15 amino acids. The V gene lost 1 base and the J gene lost 0 bases, with 8 bases spanning the gap. DNA of the CDR3: TGCGCCAGCAGCTTGCAGGCCCCCTCCTACAATGAGCAGTTCTTC. Encoded protein: CASSLQAPSYNEQFF.

Ten or more counts support this clonotype. The V call is TRBV29-1, the J call TRBJ2-1, with 10 bases identical to TRBD2. V trimming: 7 bases; J trimming: 8 bases; junction bases outside the gene matches: 8. The CDR3 consists of 13 residues. Germline CDR1 is SQVTM and CDR2 is ANQGSEA. DNA for the CDR3: TGCAGCGCCCCTAGCGGGAGTATCCATGAGCAGTTCTTC. Translating gives CSAPSGSIHEQFF.

The genes are TRBV7-8 and TRBJ2-1; D gene unclear. The CDR3 extends over 18 amino acids. The germline CDR1 and CDR2 sequences are SGHVS and FQNEAQ. V lost 4 bases and J 0 bases, leaving 19 bases between the germline ends. CDR3 region: CASSSGRGLPSSYNEQFF. In DNA, the CDR3 is TGTGCCAGCAGCTCTGGTCGAGGTCTTCCGAGCTCCTACAATGAGCAGTTCTTC.

This clonotype was observed a handful of times. The chain employs TRBV5-1 and TRBJ1-6, with a possible D match to TRBD1 (5 bases). The CDR3 runs 15 residues. The V gene's germline CDR1 is SGHRS and CDR2 YFSETQ. Trimming cost V 4 bases and J 7 bases, with 15 bases left between them. In DNA, the CDR3 is TGCGCCAGCAGCCCGCCGGGACGGACCAATTCACCCCTCCACTTT. As protein: CASSPPGRTNSPLHF. Looking up the rest from reference TRBV5-1 and TRBJ1-6 gives the full variable domain: KAGVTQTPRYLIKTRGQQVTLSCSPISGHRSVSWYQQTPGQGLQFLFEYFSETQRNKGNFPGRFSGRQFSNSRSEMNVSTLELGDSALYLCASSPPGRTNSPLHFGNGTRLTVT.

This clonotype was observed a few times. The chain uses TRBV5-1 and TRBJ2-3, with 7 bases that match TRBD1. After removal of 2 bases from V and 7 bases from J, the junction contained 10 bases not matched to a gene. The CDR3 is made up of 15 amino acids. CDR1 SGHRS and CDR2 YFSETQ come from the germline V gene. CDR3 nucleotide sequence: TGCGCCAGCAGCTTTTCAGGGGGTTCCGTAAATACGCAGTATTTT. Translated: CASSFSGGSVNTQYF.